This record concerns one T cell receptor beta chain sequence. This specimen belongs to a study of cytotoxic CD8 clonotypes in ibrutinib-treated CLL. V lost 0 bases, J lost 5 bases, and 9 bases lay in between. The CDR3 covers 13 residues. Germline CDR1 is SGDLS and CDR2 is YYNGEE. Sequencing was performed with immunoSEQ multiplex PCR; in TCRdb, only in-frame clones are kept and a portion is missing. The sample yields some 310,000 clones, about 80% seen once. Sequenced here: PBMCs, sampled before ibrutinib treatment. This sequence was found in a human donor with chronic lymphocytic leukemia. The V call is TRBV9, the J call TRBJ2-7, with D hard to call. CDR3 amino acids: CASSVGSVDEQYF. The DNA for the CDR3 is TGTGCCAGCAGCGTAGGGTCAGTGGACGAGCAGTACTTC.